These 32 T cell receptor beta chains were sequenced from one sample in a study of cytomegalovirus exposure and HLA in healthy donors (dated by TCRdb to about 2017). To prepare the library, the immunoSEQ multiplex PCR assay was applied. The multiplex PCR relied on a mix of 60 forward primers for TCR Vbeta segments and 13 reverse primers for TCR Jbeta segments. In TCRdb, the immuneACCESS table is reduced to in-frame sequences with V and J assigned. These tables do not hold every clone; where another copy was compared, an unresolved V gene accounts for under half, and the others remain unexplained. This sample comprises over 150,000 clones, roughly 82% of them detected only once. Approximately 1.4% of the sample rests with the top ten. The sample was PBMCs. Receptor source: a girl aged 5 to 17 in good health and CMV-seropositive.

The chain is built from TRBV6-5 and TRBJ1-1, with a possible D match to TRBD1 (6 bases). Germline CDR1 reads MNHEY; CDR2 reads SVGAGI. This CDR3 spans 15 amino acids. V was pared by 0 bases and J by 7 bases, with 15 bases between. DNA of the CDR3: TGTGCCAGCAGTTACTCCACCCCTCAGGGGAGTGAAGCTTTCTTT. Its protein product is CASSYSTPQGSEAFF.

V usage is TRBV5-1 and J usage is TRBJ2-5; D is undetermined. The V end was cut by 0 bases, the J end by 3 bases, with 6 bases between. The CDR3 runs 13 residues. Germline V CDR1 and CDR2: SGHRS, YFSETQ. CDR3 region: CASSLVAEETQYF. The CDR3 DNA reads TGCGCCAGCAGCTTGGTGGCAGAAGAGACCCAGTACTTC.

The J gene is TRBJ2-5, the V gene TRBV25-1; D is unresolved. The CDR3 is made up of 15 amino acids. The germline V gene has CDR1 MGHDK and CDR2 SYGVNS. Trimming stripped 3 bases from V and 4 bases from J, with 15 bases between. The CDR3 sequence: CASSDASQARETQYF. CDR3 in DNA: TGTGCCAGCAGTGATGCGAGCCAGGCCCGAGAGACCCAGTACTTC. The full variable domain, in which reference TRBV25-1 and TRBJ2-5 provide the parts outside the CDR3, is EADIYQTPRYLVIGTGKKITLECSQTMGHDKMYWYQQDPGMELHLIHYSYGVNSTEKGDLSSESTVSRIRTEHFPLTLESARPSHTSQYLCASSDASQARETQYFGPGTRLLVL.

Concerning this clone: Other DNA sequences from this sample encode an identical CDR3 as well. V is TRBV5-1 and J is TRBJ1-2, with D possibly TRBD1 on 5 matching bases. This CDR3 has 14 residues. Trimming left V 0 bases short and J 3 bases short, with 9 bases between. CDR1 and CDR2 from the germline V gene are SGHRS and YFSETQ. The CDR3 here is CASSLVGGDYGYTF. In DNA, the CDR3 is TGCGCCAGCAGCTTGGTCGGGGGGGACTATGGCTACACCTTC.

This clone was seen a handful of times. The genes are TRBV28 and TRBJ2-2; no clear D. Germline CDR1 is MDHEN and CDR2 is SYDVKM. V was pared by 4 bases and J by 2 bases, with 11 bases between. The CDR3 has 15 amino acids. The CDR3 protein is CASSSPQVNTGELFF. In DNA form, the CDR3 reads TGTGCCAGCAGTTCTCCCCAGGTCAACACCGGGGAGCTGTTTTTT.

The chain recombines TRBV6-1 with TRBJ2-4, with D possibly TRBD2 on 6 matching bases. The CDR3 runs 14 residues. V was shortened by 5 bases and J by 4 bases, with 12 bases between the two germline ends. The V gene's germline CDR1 is MNHNS and CDR2 SASEGT. The CDR3: CASSSGDRKNIQYF. CDR3 DNA: TGTGCCAGCAGTTCGGGAGACCGTAAAAACATTCAGTACTTC.

V gene TRBV28 combines with J gene TRBJ1-1; 7 bases are shared with TRBD1. V dropped 3 bases and J dropped 5; count of bases not matched to a gene: 15. Germline V gene data show CDR1 as MDHEN and CDR2 as SYDVKM. The CDR3 loop spans 17 amino acids. The CDR3 nucleotides are TGTGCCAGCAGTTTCCCCATCACTCCTTCAGGGGGTACTGAAGCTTTCTTT. This encodes CASSFPITPSGGTEAFF.

This chain connects TRBV4-2 to TRBJ2-7, with D possibly TRBD2 on 6 matching bases. Trimming pared 1 base from V and 3 bases from J, leaving 7 bases between. CDR3 length: 13 residues. In germline, CDR1 is LGHNA, CDR2 YNFKEQ. This CDR3 reads CASSQGLVYEQYF. CDR3 nucleotide sequence: TGTGCCAGCAGCCAAGGACTAGTCTACGAGCAGTACTTC.

The chain uses TRBV5-6 and TRBJ1-1; D not certain. CDR3 length: 13 residues. V lost 0 bases to trimming and J lost 1 base, with 4 bases between them. Looked up from germline, CDR1 is SGHDT and CDR2 is YYEEEE. CDR3 sequence (DNA): TGTGCCAGCAGCTTGGTTAGGAACACTGAAGCTTTCTTT. It is translated as CASSLVRNTEAFF.

The chain uses TRBV13 and TRBJ2-7, with TRBD2 identical over 8 bases. The CDR3 covers 19 residues. Losses at the gene ends were 3 bases for V and 0 bases for J; bases not matched to a gene: 16. Germline values: CDR1 PRHDT, CDR2 FYEKMQ (reference sequence). CDR3 in amino acids: CASSFLASPRSGSSYEQYF. CDR3 sequence (DNA): TGTGCCAGCAGCTTCCTAGCTTCCCCAAGGAGCGGGAGCTCCTACGAGCAGTACTTC. The full variable domain, rest sourced from reference TRBV13 and TRBJ2-7, is AAGVIQSPRHLIKEKRETATLKCYPIPRHDTVYWYQQGPGQDPQFLISFYEKMQSDKGSIPDRFSAQQFSDYHSELNMSSLELGDSALYFCASSFLASPRSGSSYEQYFGPGTRLTVT.

Written as DNA, the CDR3 is TGTGCCAGCTCCTCCCCGACGGAGGGCTACACCTTC. It specifies CASSSPTEGYTF. V is TRBV28 and J is TRBJ1-2; no definite D call. Germline V gives CDR1 MDHEN, CDR2 SYDVKM. This CDR3 contains 12 residues. Trimming took 8 bases from V and 8 from J, leaving 15 bases between them.

The rearrangement uses TRBV6-5 and TRBJ1-4; no clear D gene. V lost 3 bases and J lost 0, with 11 bases in between. The CDR3 is made up of 16 amino acids. Germline lookup yields CDR1 MNHEY and CDR2 SVGAGI. CDR3 amino acids: CASSYGQFATNEKLFF. DNA for the CDR3: TGTGCCAGCAGTTATGGGCAGTTTGCAACTAATGAAAAACTGTTTTTT.

In this sample, this clone turned up once. The chain combines TRBV5-5 with TRBJ1-2; TRBD1 is a possible D gene (5 bases). This CDR3 is 16 amino acids long. The germline CDR1 and CDR2 sequences are SGHKS and YYEKEE (reference sequence). Trimming removed 0 bases at V and 4 bases at J, with 16 bases between. CDR3 DNA sequence: TGTGCCAGCAGCTTGGTCGCACAGGCGAGGATCTATGGCTACACCTTC. Protein: CASSLVAQARIYGYTF.

V is TRBV5-4 and J is TRBJ1-4; weak D call: TRBD1 (5 bases). The germline V gene encodes CDR1 SGHNT and CDR2 YYREEE (reference sequence). Between the trimmed V and J ends, which lost 4 bases and 5 bases, there was a span of 15 bases. This CDR3 has 15 amino acids. Here the CDR3 reads CASSTGGPANEKLFF. The CDR3 DNA follows: TGTGCCAGCAGCACCGGGGGACCGGCGAATGAAAAACTGTTTTTT. Variable domain in full (rest from reference TRBV5-4 and TRBJ1-4): ETGVTQSPTHLIKTRGQQVTLRCSSQSGHNTVSWYQQALGQGPQFIFQYYREEENGRGNFPPRFSGLQFPNYSSELNVNALELDDSALYLCASSTGGPANEKLFFGSGTQLSVL.

This clone turned up a few times. The rearrangement uses TRBV27 and TRBJ2-7, with 10 bases aligning to TRBD2. Trimming at V came to 7 bases and at J to 5 bases, leaving 11 bases not matched to a gene. CDR3 length: 15 amino acids. The germline V gene encodes CDR1 MNHEY and CDR2 SMNVEV (reference sequence). This CDR3 reads CASKAGLAGDDEQYF. CDR3 coding DNA: TGTGCCAGCAAGGCGGGGCTAGCGGGAGACGACGAGCAGTACTTC.

The chain employs TRBV11-3 and TRBJ2-5, with D possibly being TRBD2 (6 bases). This CDR3 contains 17 residues. Trimming shortened V by 1 base and J by 2 bases, and 17 bases separated the two germline ends. Germline V CDR1 and CDR2: SGHNT, YENEEA. CDR3 residues: CASSLGPPGLKQETQYF. Written as DNA, the CDR3 is TGTGCCAGCAGCTTAGGGCCTCCGGGACTCAAACAAGAGACCCAGTACTTC.

This rearrangement joins TRBV9 to TRBJ1-2, with 11 bases lining up with TRBD1. V was clipped by 3 bases and J by 5 bases; unmatched bases: 12. Germline CDR1 and CDR2: SGDLS and YYNGEE. This CDR3 is 17 amino acids long. The CDR3 loop reads CASSAGQGASSFYGYTF. The CDR3 region has the DNA TGTGCCAGCAGCGCCGGACAGGGGGCGAGCTCATTTTATGGCTACACCTTC.

This chain uses TRBV7-3 with TRBJ2-1, with 14 bases lining up with TRBD2. The CDR3 is made up of 15 amino acids. The V gene end was trimmed by 5 bases and the J gene end by 9 bases; junction bases not matched to a gene: 6. Germline CDR1 SGHTA, CDR2 FQGTGA. CDR3 region: CASSPGTSGRGEQFF. The CDR3 DNA sequence: TGTGCCAGCAGCCCCGGGACTAGCGGGAGAGGTGAGCAGTTCTTC.

As regards this clone: The same CDR3 arises from other DNA sequences in this sample as well. The rearrangement uses TRBV9 and TRBJ2-6; no clear D gene. V lost 0 bases to trimming and J lost 4 bases, with 5 bases between them. Germline CDR1 SGDLS, CDR2 YYNGEE. The CDR3 extends over 14 amino acids. Here the CDR3 reads CASSVASGANVLTF. The CDR3 nucleotides are TGTGCCAGCAGCGTAGCGTCCGGGGCCAACGTCCTGACTTTC.

This sequence joins TRBV11-3 and TRBJ2-2; 7 positions agree with TRBD2. After removal of 7 bases from V and 4 bases from J, the junction contained 15 bases not matched to a gene. There are 17 residues in the CDR3. Germline V gene sequence: CDR1 SGHNT, CDR2 YENEEA. The CDR3 region has the DNA TGTGCCAGCATCCATCCCCGCGGGAGTAAGGCCACCGGGGAGCTGTTTTTT. Translation: CASIHPRGSKATGELFF.

The V call is TRBV11-2, the J call TRBJ2-7, with 8 bases that match TRBD2. The CDR3 length is 14 residues. Trimming at V came to 4 bases and at J to 2 bases, leaving 4 bases not matched to a gene. Germline values: CDR1 SGHAT, CDR2 FQNNGV. The CDR3, as DNA: TGTGCCAGCAGCTCCGGGGGGGGCCCCTACGAGCAGTACTTC. This codes for CASSSGGGPYEQYF.

V is TRBV7-9 and J is TRBJ1-1; 7 positions match TRBD1. The CDR3 length is 15 residues. CDR1 is SEHNR, CDR2 FQNEAQ, per germline (reference sequence). V shed 5 bases, J shed 7 bases, and the junction held 13 bases outside the gene matches. CDR3: CASSPGAGGLFEAFF. CDR3 coding DNA: TGTGCCAGCAGCCCTGGGGCAGGGGGGTTGTTTGAAGCTTTCTTT.

The chain combines TRBV28 with TRBJ2-7; TRBD1 might be the D (5 bases). Between the trimmed V and J ends, which lost 3 bases and 7 bases, there was a span of 10 bases. The germline V gene has CDR1 MDHEN and CDR2 SYDVKM. The CDR3 spans 12 residues. CDR3 in amino acids: CASSLGRAEQYF. CDR3 DNA sequence: TGTGCCAGCAGTTTGGGGCGCGCGGAGCAGTACTTC.

V usage is TRBV7-6 and J usage is TRBJ2-5; TRBD2 is a possible D gene (5 bases). Germline-derived CDR1 and CDR2 are SGHVS and FNYEAQ. Trimming took off 2 bases at V and 5 bases at J, with 9 bases between the two ends. The CDR3 runs to 13 residues. The CDR3 loop reads CASSLFASETQYF. DNA for the CDR3: TGTGCCAGCAGCTTATTCGCTAGCGAGACCCAGTACTTC.

The chain employs TRBV30 and TRBJ2-1; 7 nucleotides agree with TRBD2. The J segment lost 15 bases and the V segment lost 2 bases, leaving 7 bases of the junction unmatched. Germline V gene sequence: CDR1 GTSNPN, CDR2 SVGIG (reference sequence). The CDR3 is 11 amino acids. The chain's CDR3 is CAWSWGGEGFF. The CDR3 nucleotides read TGTGCCTGGAGTTGGGGGGGGGAGGGGTTCTTC.

This clone was observed a few times. The V and J genes are TRBV11-3 and TRBJ2-3, with 9 positions matching TRBD2. Trimming removed 5 bases from V and 4 bases from J; junction bases left unmatched: 13. Germline V gene data show CDR1 as SGHNT and CDR2 as YENEEA. The CDR3 totals 17 residues. The CDR3 loop reads CASSLHGRRGGADTQYF. The CDR3 DNA follows: TGTGCCAGCAGCCTCCACGGGCGGCGGGGGGGCGCAGATACGCAGTATTTT.

This clone was detected a few times. The chain joins TRBV5-4 to TRBJ1-2; tentative D call: TRBD1 (6 bases). Deletions cut 2 bases from V and 4 bases from J, with 12 bases between. Germline CDR1 and CDR2: SGHNT and YYREEE (reference sequence). The CDR3 is made up of 14 amino acids. CDR3 bases: TGTGCCAGCAGCTTAGGGGGGGCCACCTATGGCTACACCTTC. The encoded protein is CASSLGGATYGYTF.

The V and J genes are TRBV18 and TRBJ2-7; D unresolved. The CDR3 has 15 amino acids. CDR1 is KGHSH and CDR2 is LQKENI in the germline V gene. V was pared by 2 bases and J by 3 bases, with 14 bases between. CDR3 DNA sequence: TGTGCCAGCTCACCAGTGGCAGGCCCCATCTACGAGCAGTACTTC. Translated, it gives CASSPVAGPIYEQYF.

This rearrangement joins TRBV6-5 to TRBJ2-7; possibly TRBD2 for D (6 bases). Germline CDR1 MNHEY, CDR2 SVGAGI. Trimming removed 6 bases at V and 0 bases at J, with 15 bases between. This CDR3 has 15 amino acids. CDR3 nucleotides: TGTGCCAGCAGGCCCGGGACTTTGAGCTCCTACGAGCAGTACTTC. Protein: CASRPGTLSSYEQYF.

CDR3 coding DNA: TGTGCCAGCAACGATGAAACAGGTGGTTATAACACTGAAGCTTTCTTT. Encoded protein: CASNDETGGYNTEAFF. The chain carries TRBV5-4 and TRBJ1-1; a possible D gene is TRBD1 (5 bases). Germline CDR1 is SGHNT and CDR2 is YYREEE (reference sequence). V shed 6 bases and J shed 2 bases, with 20 bases lying between them. This CDR3 comprises 16 residues.

This chain joins TRBV6-5 and TRBJ1-1, with D unclear. Per the germline V gene, CDR1 is MNHEY and CDR2 is SVGAGI. The CDR3 loop spans 13 amino acids. V was clipped by 2 bases and J by 6 bases, with 10 bases between them. The chain's CDR3 is CASSYPGLPEAFF. For the CDR3, the DNA is TGTGCCAGCAGTTACCCTGGACTGCCTGAAGCTTTCTTT.

The sample holds a few counts of this clone. The chain carries TRBV5-4 and TRBJ2-2, with 7 bases lining up with TRBD2. J was trimmed by 1 base and V by 3 bases; bases with no gene match: 0. The germline V gene encodes CDR1 SGHNT and CDR2 YYREEE (reference sequence). The CDR3 has 14 amino acids. CDR3: CASSWGGNTGELFF. The CDR3 DNA is TGTGCCAGCAGCTGGGGGGGGAACACCGGGGAGCTGTTTTTT.